Listed below are T cell receptor beta chains from one sample, sequenced in a study of blood T cell repertoires in COVID-19. The assay was immunoSEQ multiplex PCR, and TCRdb's table has in-frame clones only and misses some. The repertoire holds under 150,000 clones, around nine tenths seen once, with 6.5% to 10% in the top ten. Source material: peripheral blood. These receptors all come from a woman in her seventies who had recovered from COVID-19. The CDR3 runs from the conserved cysteine through the conserved F or W. D genes are given only for firm matches. A clone size is listed for some rows: how often the clone was seen (once, few, many), or a class if it is expanded.

V	size	J	D	DNA	CDR3
TRBV7-8	.	TRBJ2-4	.	TGTGCCAGCAGCTTAGCCCTTGAAAACATTCAGTACTTC	CASSLALENIQYF
TRBV19	.	TRBJ2-2	.	TGTGCCAGTAGTTACCTGACCCGTCCAGTGGGGAGAGGCACCGGGGAGCTGTTTTTT	CASSYLTRPVGRGTGELFF
TRBV5-4	.	TRBJ1-1	.	TGTGCCAGCAGCGGGTGGGGCGGTAGGAACACTGAAGCTTTCTTT	CASSGWGGRNTEAFF
TRBV28	.	TRBJ2-1	TRBD1	TGTGCCAGCAGTTTGAGACCGGGACAGGGTAACGGTGAGCAGTTCTTC	CASSLRPGQGNGEQFF
TRBV5-4	few	TRBJ2-2	.	TGTGCCAGCAGCTTGCCGCCGGGGAACACCGGGGAGCTGTTTTTT	CASSLPPGNTGELFF
TRBV5-3	.	TRBJ1-5	.	TGTGCCAGAAGTCCCCCTTATCAGCCCCAGCATTTT	CARSPPYQPQHF
TRBV23-1	few	TRBJ2-3	TRBD2	TGCGCCAGCAGTCAATCGGGAGGGTCTAGCACAGATACGCAGTATTTT	CASSQSGGSSTDTQYF
TRBV7-3	once	TRBJ2-3	.	TGTGCCAGCAGCTTAAGCAGTTCCACAGATACGCAGTATTTT	CASSLSSSTDTQYF
TRBV11-1	.	TRBJ1-1	TRBD1	TGTGCCAGCAGCTCGGAAACAGGGGAGCGGACTGAAGCTTTCTTT	CASSSETGERTEAFF
TRBV15	.	TRBJ2-7	TRBD1	TGTGCCACCAGCTTCCCGGGACAGGGTAGGTGGGACGAGCAGTACTTC	CATSFPGQGRWDEQYF
TRBV28	.	TRBJ2-1	.	TGTGCCATCTCACTAGAGAGTCGGAAGCAGTTCTTC	CAISLESRKQFF
TRBV19	once	TRBJ2-1	.	TGTGCCAGTAGTATTTTTTTCGTCCTGACAAATGAGCAGTTCTTC	CASSIFFVLTNEQFF
TRBV4-2	.	TRBJ2-5	TRBD2	TGTGCCAGCAGCCAAGTAAGCGGGGGGGAGGAAGAGACCCAGTACTTC	CASSQVSGGEEETQYF
TRBV19	.	TRBJ2-3	TRBD2	TGTGCCAGTAGTTCCGGACTAGCGGGACTCACAGATACGCAGTATTTT	CASSSGLAGLTDTQYF
TRBV14	once	TRBJ1-1	.	TGTGCCAGCATGGGGGGGATGAACACTGAAGCTTTCTTT	CASMGGMNTEAFF
TRBV10-3	.	TRBJ2-7	TRBD2	TGTGCCATCATGGGGACCGGGACTAGCGGGAGTGGGGGACCTTACGAGCAGTACTTC	CAIMGTGTSGSGGPYEQYF
TRBV6-5	few	TRBJ2-7	TRBD1	TGTGCCAGCAGTTTCCGGGACAGCTACGAGCAGTACTTC	CASSFRDSYEQYF
TRBV5-1	.	TRBJ2-2	TRBD2	TGCGCCAGCAGCTCTAGGACTAGCGGGAGGGCCGGGTCCGGGGAGCTGTTTTTT	CASSSRTSGRAGSGELFF
TRBV6-6	.	TRBJ1-1	TRBD1	TGTGCCAGCAATCCACAGGGGGAGGGAACTGAAGCTTTCTTT	CASNPQGEGTEAFF
TRBV11-2	.	TRBJ1-1	.	TGTGCCAGCAGCCGCGACAGGAACACTGAAGCTTTCTTT	CASSRDRNTEAFF
TRBV19	once	TRBJ2-7	.	TGTGCCAGTAGTATTGACAGCCAAGCTACCTACGAGCAGTACTTC	CASSIDSQATYEQYF
TRBV9	.	TRBJ2-1	.	TGTGCCAGCAGCGTCACAGGGATCAATGAGCAGTTCTTC	CASSVTGINEQFF
TRBV27	.	TRBJ2-1	TRBD2	TGTGCCAGCAGAACCGGGACTACTAATGAGCAGTTCTTC	CASRTGTTNEQFF
TRBV19	.	TRBJ2-5	TRBD2	TGTGCCAGTAGTGCCTCTAGCGGGGCCAAGACCCAGTACTTC	CASSASSGAKTQYF
TRBV7-2	once	TRBJ2-5	TRBD1	TGTGCCAGCAGCCTGGACAGGGGAGTGGTAGAGACCCAGTACTTC	CASSLDRGVVETQYF
TRBV7-9	few	TRBJ2-7	.	TGTGCCAGCAGCCCCCGAGGTCCTGCCTACGAGCAGTACTTC	CASSPRGPAYEQYF
TRBV5-6	.	TRBJ1-2	TRBD1	TGTGCCAGCAGCTTGGCGGACAGGGCACCTGGCTACACCTTC	CASSLADRAPGYTF
TRBV12-3/TRBV12-4	.	TRBJ2-1	.	TGTGCCAGCAGTCCCCGGAATGAGCAGTTCTTC	CASSPRNEQFF